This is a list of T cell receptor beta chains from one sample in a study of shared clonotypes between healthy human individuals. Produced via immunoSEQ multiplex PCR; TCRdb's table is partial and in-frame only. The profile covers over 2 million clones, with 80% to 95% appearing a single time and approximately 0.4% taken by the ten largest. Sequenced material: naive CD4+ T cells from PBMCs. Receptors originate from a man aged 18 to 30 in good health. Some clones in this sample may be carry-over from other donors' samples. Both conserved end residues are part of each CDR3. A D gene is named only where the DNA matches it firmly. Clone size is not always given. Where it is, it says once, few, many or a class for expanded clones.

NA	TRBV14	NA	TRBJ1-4	TGTGCCAGCAGCCAAGTCAACAGATATGAAAAACTGTTTTTT	CASSQVNRYEKLFF
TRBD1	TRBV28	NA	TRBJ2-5	TGTGCCAGCAGTTCGTCCGGGACAGGGGGCACACAAGAGACCCAGTACTTC	CASSSSGTGGTQETQYF
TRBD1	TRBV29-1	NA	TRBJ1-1	TGCAGCGTTGAATCTTTGACAGGGCCTTATGAAGCTTTCTTT	CSVESLTGPYEAFF
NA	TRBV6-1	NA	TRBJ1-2	TGTGCCAGCAGCCCCGGAACAGCTAACTATGGCTACACCTTC	CASSPGTANYGYTF
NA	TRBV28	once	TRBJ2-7	TGTGCCAGCAGTCCCTACAGAAATCCCTCCTACGAGCAGTACTTC	CASSPYRNPSYEQYF
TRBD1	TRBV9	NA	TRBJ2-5	TGTGCCAGCAGCCCCCCCTGGGACAGGGGGAAAGAGACCCAGTACTTC	CASSPPWDRGKETQYF
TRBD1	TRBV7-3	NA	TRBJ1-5	TGTGCCAGCAGCTCCTTGGACAGGGGAAATCAGCCCCAGCATTTT	CASSSLDRGNQPQHF
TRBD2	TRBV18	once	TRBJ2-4	TGTGCCAGCTCACCGGGGGGGGACCGAGCCAAAAACATTCAGTACTTC	CASSPGGDRAKNIQYF
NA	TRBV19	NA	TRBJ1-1	TGTGCCAGTACAACGATAGGAGGCTTTGAAGCTTTCTTT	CASTTIGGFEAFF
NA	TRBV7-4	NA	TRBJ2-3	TGTGCCAGCAGCTTTCCGACCCCGCCGATCACAGATACGCAGTATTTT	CASSFPTPPITDTQYF
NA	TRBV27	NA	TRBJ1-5	TGTGCCAGCAGTTTTTTGGAGGGTCAGCCCCAGCATTTT	CASSFLEGQPQHF
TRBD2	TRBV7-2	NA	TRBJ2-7	TGTGCCAGCAGCTCCTCCGGGACTAGCGGGAACTACGAGCAGTACTTC	CASSSSGTSGNYEQYF
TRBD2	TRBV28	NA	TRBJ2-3	TGTGCCAGCAGTTTGGGGGCGGGAGGGTCCACAGATACGCAGTATTTT	CASSLGAGGSTDTQYF
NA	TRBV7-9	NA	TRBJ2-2	TGTGCCAGCAGTCTAGACCAACCCAACACCGGGGAGCTGTTTTTT	CASSLDQPNTGELFF
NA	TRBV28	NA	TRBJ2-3	TGTGCCAGCAGGCCTCCGAGCGGAAGCACAGATACGCAGTATTTT	CASRPPSGSTDTQYF
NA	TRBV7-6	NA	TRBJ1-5	TGTGCCAGCAGCGCCACCATAGATCAGCCCCAGCATTTT	CASSATIDQPQHF
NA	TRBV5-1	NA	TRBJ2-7	TGCGCCAGCAGCTTTACTGGGGATAGGGCCTACGAGCAGTACTTC	CASSFTGDRAYEQYF
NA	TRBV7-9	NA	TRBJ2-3	TGTGCCAGCAGCTTAGTTCCGGGTACGCAGTATTTT	CASSLVPGTQYF
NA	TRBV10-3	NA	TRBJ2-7	TGTGCCATCGGATCCTACTCCTACGAGCAGTACTTC	CAIGSYSYEQYF
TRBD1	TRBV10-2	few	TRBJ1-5	TGCGCCAGCAGTGAGTGGACAGGGAGTCAGCCCCAGCATTTT	CASSEWTGSQPQHF
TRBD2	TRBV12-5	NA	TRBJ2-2	TGTGCTAGTGGTCCCACGGGGGGCGGGGAGCTGTTTTTT	CASGPTGGGELFF
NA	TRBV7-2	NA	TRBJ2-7	TGTGCCAGCAGCTTCACCGGGGGGCTAAACGAGCAGTACTTC	CASSFTGGLNEQYF
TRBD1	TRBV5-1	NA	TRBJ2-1	TGCGCCAGCAGCTGGGACAGAAGTGTCTGGGATGAGCAGTTCTTC	CASSWDRSVWDEQFF
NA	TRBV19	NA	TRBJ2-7	TGTGCCAGTAGTATGTCACAGGCCTCAGCCTACGAGCAGTACTTC	CASSMSQASAYEQYF
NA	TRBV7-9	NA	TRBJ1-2	TGTGCCAGCATCGCCGGTGGGGGCCCGGCTGGCTACACCTTC	CASIAGGGPAGYTF
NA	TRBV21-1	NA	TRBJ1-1	TGTGCCAGCAGCCACAGGGGTGGCACTGAAGCTTTCTTT	CASSHRGGTEAFF
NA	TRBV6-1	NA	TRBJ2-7	TGTGCCAGCAGTGCGTACGGTGAAACCTACGAGCAGTACTTC	CASSAYGETYEQYF
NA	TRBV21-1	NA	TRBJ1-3	TGTGCCAGCAGCACGATGACAGACTCTGGAAACACCATATATTTT	CASSTMTDSGNTIYF
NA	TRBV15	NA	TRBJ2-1	TGTGCCACCACGACTACCTTCTACAATGAGCAGTTCTTC	CATTTTFYNEQFF
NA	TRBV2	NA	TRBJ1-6	TGTGCCAGCATCGTGGGGACGGAAAATTCACCCCTCCACTTT	CASIVGTENSPLHF
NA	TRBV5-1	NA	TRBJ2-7	TGCGCCAGCAGCTCCGCCGGAGCGGTCTACGAGCAGTACTTC	CASSSAGAVYEQYF
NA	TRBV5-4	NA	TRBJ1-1	TGTGCCAGCAGCTTGGCGGTAGGGGACACTGAAGCTTTCTTT	CASSLAVGDTEAFF
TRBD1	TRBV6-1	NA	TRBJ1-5	TGTGCCAGCAGTGGGCGGACAGGGGGAAAGGGCAATCAGCCCCAGCATTTT	CASSGRTGGKGNQPQHF
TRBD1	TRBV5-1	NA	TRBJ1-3	TGCGCCAGCAGCGGGACAGCTTTCGAGCCTGGAAACACCATATATTTT	CASSGTAFEPGNTIYF